The sample holds one count of the clone carrying this T cell receptor beta chain. The data derive from a study of blood T cell repertoires in COVID-19. The CDR3 sequence is 14 residues long. V was clipped by 7 bases and J by 2 bases; unmatched bases: 5. Germline loops: CDR1 MNHEY, CDR2 SVGAGI. TCRdb's copy holds only in-frame clones and misses some; the assay was immunoSEQ multiplex PCR. The table shows 200,000 to 250,000 clones, with around 84% occurring only once. Sequencing was done on a sample of peripheral blood. The receptor comes from a man aged 25-40 years with active or convalescent COVID-19. The chain uses TRBV6-5 and TRBJ1-2, with 9 positions matching TRBD1. The CDR3 DNA sequence: TGTGCCAGCACCCGGGGACAGGGAAACTATGGCTACACCTTC. Its protein product is CASTRGQGNYGYTF.